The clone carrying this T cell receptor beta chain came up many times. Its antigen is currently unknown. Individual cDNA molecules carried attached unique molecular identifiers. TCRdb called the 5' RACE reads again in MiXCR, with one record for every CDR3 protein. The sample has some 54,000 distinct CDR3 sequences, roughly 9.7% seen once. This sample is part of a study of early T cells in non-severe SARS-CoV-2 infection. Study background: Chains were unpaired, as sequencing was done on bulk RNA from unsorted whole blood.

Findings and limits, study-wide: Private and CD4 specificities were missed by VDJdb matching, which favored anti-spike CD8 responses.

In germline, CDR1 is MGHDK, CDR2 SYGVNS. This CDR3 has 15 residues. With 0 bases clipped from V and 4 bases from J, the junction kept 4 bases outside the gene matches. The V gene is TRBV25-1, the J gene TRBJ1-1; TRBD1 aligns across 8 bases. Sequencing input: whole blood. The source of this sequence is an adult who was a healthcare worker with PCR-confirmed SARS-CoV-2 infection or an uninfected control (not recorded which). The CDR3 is CASSEYPDRGTEAFF. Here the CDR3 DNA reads TGTGCCAGCAGTGAATATCCCGACAGGGGCACTGAAGCTTTCTTT. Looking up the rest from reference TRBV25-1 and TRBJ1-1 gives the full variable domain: EADIYQTPRYLVIGTGKKITLECSQTMGHDKMYWYQQDPGMELHLIHYSYGVNSTEKGDLSSESTVSRIRTEHFPLTLESARPSHTSQYLCASSEYPDRGTEAFFGQGTRLTVV.